This T cell receptor beta chain was obtained from a study of tumor-infiltrating lymphocytes in primary liver carcinoma. Study in general: All patients, whether men or women, fell within 30 to 69 years of age. The tumors, T1-T3 N0M0 lesions, were roughly 4 to 11 cm across.

Co-extracting RNA and DNA was done with about 18-33 mg of unsorted bulk tissue as input. Over 85% of the cells in every tumor sample were viable tumor cells. Remarks on this clonotype: This clone may be a read error of a much larger clone one base away.

The authors made TCR beta cDNA from 500 to 600 ng total RNA with a constant-region primer. Slightly modified ARM-PCR served as the procedure for the TCR beta libraries. These libraries came from three rounds of nested multiplex PCR. TCRdb re-called the multiplex PCR reads with MiXCR, one entry per CDR3 protein. The repertoire holds under 200,000 distinct CDR3 sequences, with around 81% as singletons. This receptor was identified in a man aged 40-55 years with primary liver carcinoma and hepatitis B virus infection. Sequenced sample: tumor tissue from primary liver carcinoma.

CDR3 sequence reads: CASIRKLLGDLNTQYF. The DNA for the CDR3 is TGTGCCAGCATCCGCAAGCTTCTCGGCGATCTAAATACGCAGTATTTT. The rearrangement links TRBV14 to TRBJ2-3; no definite D call. The germline gives CDR1 SGHDN, CDR2 FVKESK. The CDR3 is made up of 16 amino acids. V was cut by 7 bases and J by 7 bases, with 24 bases left in between. Drawing the rest from reference TRBV14 and TRBJ2-3, the complete variable domain is EAGVTQFPSHSVIEKGQTVTLRCDPISGHDNLYWYRRVMGKEIKFLLHFVKESKQDESGMPNNRFLAERTGGTYSTLKVQPAELEDSGVYFCASIRKLLGDLNTQYFGPGTRLTVL.